This entry concerns a single T cell receptor (beta chain). Its specificity is not known. The germline gives CDR1 WSHSY, CDR2 SAAADI. V trimming: 3 bases; J trimming: 5 bases; junction bases outside the gene matches: 9. The CDR3 is 17 residues long. It was on ten immunoSEQ deep assay plates that unsorted PBMC DNA was sequenced. How the authors handled the data: Quality scores were absent from the junction-only immunoSEQ sequences, so filtering differed. Clones were sequenced by immunoSEQ multiplex PCR, and TCRdb holds only the in-frame ones, with some missing. V and J calls and clone size are as listed in that table; D and trimming were resolved from the DNA. The repertoire has roughly 500,000 clones, 60% to 85% of them found once; the top ten carry approximately 12%. The data are from a study of shared clonotypes between healthy human individuals. Whole-study results and caveats: Specimens sampled were limited to blood, with tissue repertoires likely differing.

The rearrangement links TRBV10-2 to TRBJ2-1; 11 bases match TRBD2. The sequencing input was PBMCs. This receptor was identified in a woman aged 40-49 years in good health. Some clones in this sample may be carry-over from other donors' samples. The CDR3 nucleotides are TGCGCCAGCAGTGAAAGGGCTAGCGGGAGGAGGGACAATGAGCAGTTCTTC. Translating gives CASSERASGRRDNEQFF.